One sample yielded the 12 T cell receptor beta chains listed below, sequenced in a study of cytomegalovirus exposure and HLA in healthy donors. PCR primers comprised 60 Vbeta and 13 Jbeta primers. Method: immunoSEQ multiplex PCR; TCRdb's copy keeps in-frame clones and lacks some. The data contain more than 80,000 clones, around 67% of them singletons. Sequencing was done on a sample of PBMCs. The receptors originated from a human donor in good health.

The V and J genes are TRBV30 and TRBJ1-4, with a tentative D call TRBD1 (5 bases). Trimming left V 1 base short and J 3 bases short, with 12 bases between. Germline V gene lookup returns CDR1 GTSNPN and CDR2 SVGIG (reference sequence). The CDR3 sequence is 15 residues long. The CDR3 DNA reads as TGTGCCTGGAGTGAATCAGGGTTGGCTAATGAAAAACTGTTTTTT. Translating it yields CAWSESGLANEKLFF.

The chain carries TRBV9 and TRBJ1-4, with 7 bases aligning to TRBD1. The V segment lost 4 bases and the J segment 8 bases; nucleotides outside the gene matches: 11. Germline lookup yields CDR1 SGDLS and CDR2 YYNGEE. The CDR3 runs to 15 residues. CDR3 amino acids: CASSIKGAEGEKLFF. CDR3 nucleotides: TGTGCCAGCAGCATAAAGGGGGCGGAGGGGGAAAAACTGTTTTTT.

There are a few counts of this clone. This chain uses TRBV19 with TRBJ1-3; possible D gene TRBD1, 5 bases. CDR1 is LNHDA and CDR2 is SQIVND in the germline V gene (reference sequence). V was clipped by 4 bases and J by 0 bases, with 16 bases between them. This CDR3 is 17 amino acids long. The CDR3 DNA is TGTGCCAGTAGTAAAAAGACCAGGGCGGCCTCTGGAAACACCATATATTTT. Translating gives CASSKKTRAASGNTIYF.

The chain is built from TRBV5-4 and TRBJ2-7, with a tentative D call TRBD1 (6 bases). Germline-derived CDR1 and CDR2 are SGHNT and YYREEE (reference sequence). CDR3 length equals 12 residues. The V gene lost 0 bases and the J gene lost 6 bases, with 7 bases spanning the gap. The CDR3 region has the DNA TGTGCCAGCAGCTTGGACAGGGTCGAGCAGTACTTC. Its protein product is CASSLDRVEQYF.

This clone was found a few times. CDR3 sequence (DNA): TGCGCCAGCAGCCGCCAGGGCAGGTGGAACACTGAAGCTTTCTTT. It translates to CASSRQGRWNTEAFF. J is TRBJ1-1 and V is TRBV4-1, with D perhaps TRBD1 (5 bases). The CDR3 covers 15 residues. From germline, CDR1 is MGHRA and CDR2 YSYEKL. Between the trimmed V and J ends, which lost 4 bases and 1 base, there was a span of 13 bases.

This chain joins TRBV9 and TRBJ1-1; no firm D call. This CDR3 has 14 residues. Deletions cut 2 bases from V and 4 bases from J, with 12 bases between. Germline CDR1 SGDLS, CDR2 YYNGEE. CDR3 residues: CASSVRSGGTEAFF. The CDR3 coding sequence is TGTGCCAGCAGCGTCCGGTCGGGAGGCACTGAAGCTTTCTTT.

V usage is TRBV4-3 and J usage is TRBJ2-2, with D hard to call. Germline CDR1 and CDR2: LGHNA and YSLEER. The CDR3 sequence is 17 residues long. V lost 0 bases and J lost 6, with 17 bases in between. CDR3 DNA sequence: TGCGCCAGCAGCCAAGAGTCCGGGTTGAGTATAGCCGGGGAGCTGTTTTTT. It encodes CASSQESGLSIAGELFF.

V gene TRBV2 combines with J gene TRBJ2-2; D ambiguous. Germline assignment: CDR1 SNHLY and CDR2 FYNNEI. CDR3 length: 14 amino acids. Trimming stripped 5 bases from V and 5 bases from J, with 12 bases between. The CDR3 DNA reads TGTGCCAGCAGTCAACGTTTCGGGACCGGGGAGCTGTTTTTT. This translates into CASSQRFGTGELFF.

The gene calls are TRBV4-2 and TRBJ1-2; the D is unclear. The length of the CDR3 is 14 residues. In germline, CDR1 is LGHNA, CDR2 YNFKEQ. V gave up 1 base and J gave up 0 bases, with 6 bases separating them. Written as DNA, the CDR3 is TGTGCCAGCAGCCAAGGAACGGCTAACTATGGCTACACCTTC. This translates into CASSQGTANYGYTF.

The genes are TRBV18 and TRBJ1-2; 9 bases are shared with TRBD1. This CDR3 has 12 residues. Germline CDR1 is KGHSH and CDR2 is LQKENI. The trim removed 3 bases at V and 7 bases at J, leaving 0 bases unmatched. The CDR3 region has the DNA TGTGCCAGCTCACCGGGACAGGGTGGCTACACCTTC. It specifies CASSPGQGGYTF.

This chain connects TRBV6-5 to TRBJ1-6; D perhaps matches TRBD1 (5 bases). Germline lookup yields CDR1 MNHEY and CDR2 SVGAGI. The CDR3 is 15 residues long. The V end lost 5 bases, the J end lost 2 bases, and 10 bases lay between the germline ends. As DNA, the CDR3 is TGTGCCAGCAGTCTGACAGAACCCTATAATTCACCCCTCCACTTT. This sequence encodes CASSLTEPYNSPLHF.

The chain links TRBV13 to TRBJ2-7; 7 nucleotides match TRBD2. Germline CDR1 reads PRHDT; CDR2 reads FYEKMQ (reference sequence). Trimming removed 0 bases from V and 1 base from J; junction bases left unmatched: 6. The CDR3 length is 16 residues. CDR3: CASSLGLGGGSYEQYF. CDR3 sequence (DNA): TGTGCCAGCAGCTTAGGCCTGGGCGGGGGTTCCTACGAGCAGTACTTC. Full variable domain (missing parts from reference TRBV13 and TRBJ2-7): AAGVIQSPRHLIKEKRETATLKCYPIPRHDTVYWYQQGPGQDPQFLISFYEKMQSDKGSIPDRFSAQQFSDYHSELNMSSLELGDSALYFCASSLGLGGGSYEQYFGPGTRLTVT.